The 7 T cell receptor beta chains below come from one sample, sequenced in a study of T cells in Graves' hyperthyroidism and ophthalmopathy. Amplification targeted TCR beta CDR3 regions from RNA transcripts. TCR CDR3 underwent first-round RT-PCR with the HTBI primer set. TCRdb reprocessed the multiplex PCR reads with MiXCR, giving one entry per CDR3 protein. The sample carries approximately 300,000 distinct CDR3 sequences, 15% to 20% recorded once. Material: blood. These receptors originate from a man between 45 and 60 years old with Graves' ophthalmopathy.

This clonotype showed up just a few times. The CDR3 DNA follows: TGTGCCAGCAGTTACACGGACGGCAGATTCGAGCAGTACTTC. Translation: CASSYTDGRFEQYF. This chain uses TRBV6-9 with TRBJ2-7; no firm D call. V was clipped by 3 bases and J by 6 bases, with 15 bases between them. The CDR3 extends over 14 amino acids. Germline CDR1 is MNHGY and CDR2 is SVAAGI.

This clonotype was picked up many times. J is TRBJ2-1 and V is TRBV3-1; TRBD2 aligns across 8 bases. The CDR3 length is 13 residues. Germline values: CDR1 LGHDT, CDR2 YNNKEL (reference sequence). V dropped 8 bases and J dropped 2; count of bases not matched to a gene: 2. The CDR3 loop is CASAAGAYNEQFF. In DNA, the CDR3 is TGTGCCAGCGCAGCGGGAGCCTACAATGAGCAGTTCTTC.

V and J are TRBV11-1 and TRBJ2-5; 7 bases align to TRBD1. Trimming took 3 bases from V and 5 from J; bases not matched to a gene: 9. CDR1 and CDR2 from the germline V gene are SGHAT and FQDESV (reference sequence). The length of the CDR3 is 15 residues. Here the CDR3 DNA reads TGTGCCAGCAGCTTGCGACAGGGTCTAGGGGAGACCCAGTACTTC. Protein product: CASSLRQGLGETQYF.

V usage is TRBV25-1 and J usage is TRBJ2-2, with D possibly being TRBD2 (5 bases). Trimming removed 4 bases from V and 6 bases from J, with 15 bases in between. CDR1 is MGHDK and CDR2 is SYGVNS in the germline V gene. This CDR3 comprises 15 residues. CDR3 coding DNA: TGTGCCAGCAGTGTCGGGGATCAACCGGCCGGGGAGCTGTTTTTT. This encodes CASSVGDQPAGELFF. The full variable domain, with the rest looked up from reference TRBV25-1 and TRBJ2-2, is EADIYQTPRYLVIGTGKKITLECSQTMGHDKMYWYQQDPGMELHLIHYSYGVNSTEKGDLSSESTVSRIRTEHFPLTLESARPSHTSQYLCASSVGDQPAGELFFGEGSRLTVL.

This clonotype has at least ten counts. The V call is TRBV30, the J call TRBJ1-1; unclear D gene. CDR1 GTSNPN and CDR2 SVGIG come from the germline V gene (reference sequence). The CDR3 has 15 amino acids. With 1 base removed from V and 0 bases from J, the gap between germline ends came to 12 bases. The CDR3 sequence is CAWSAQEVLNTEAFF. Written as DNA, the CDR3 is TGTGCCTGGAGTGCTCAAGAGGTATTGAACACTGAAGCTTTCTTT.

This clonotype was detected a few times. The rearrangement links TRBV5-4 to TRBJ1-2; maybe TRBD1 (5 bases). Germline V gene data show CDR1 as SGHNT and CDR2 as YYREEE (reference sequence). The CDR3 sequence is 13 residues long. The ends were cut back, 2 bases at V and 6 bases at J, with 11 bases in the middle. In DNA form, the CDR3 reads TGTGCCAGCAGCTTACAGGCGAGCCATGGCTACACCTTC. Its protein is CASSLQASHGYTF. The complete variable domain, with remaining parts taken from reference TRBV5-4 and TRBJ1-2, reads ETGVTQSPTHLIKTRGQQVTLRCSSQSGHNTVSWYQQALGQGPQFIFQYYREEENGRGNFPPRFSGLQFPNYSSELNVNALELDDSALYLCASSLQASHGYTFGSGTRLTVV.

This clonotype has a count of ten or more. The rearrangement joins TRBV3-1 to TRBJ2-7, with D tentatively TRBD2 (6 bases). The CDR3 has 15 amino acids. In germline, CDR1 is LGHDT, CDR2 YNNKEL (reference sequence). With 1 base removed from V and 0 bases from J, the gap between germline ends came to 10 bases. CDR3 DNA sequence: TGTGCCAGCAGCCAAGCGCCCGGGAGCTCCTACGAGCAGTACTTC. This gives the protein CASSQAPGSSYEQYF.